The T cell receptor (beta chain) under discussion was sequenced for a study of OX40 agonist ivuxolimab in advanced cancers. Study-level information: Three patients showed partial responses: one hepatocellular carcinoma and two cutaneous melanoma cases. Study observations and caveats: In CD8+ T cells, expanded clones were on average more numerous than in CD4+. The CD4+ and CD8+ T cells in the blood had expanded clonally by week 6 at 0.1 to 3.0 mg/kg.

Sequencing used immunoSEQ multiplex PCR; TCRdb keeps in-frame clones, though not all of them. Here the sample spans tens of thousands of clones, 65% to 90% being singletons. Details on this clone: The antigen is undetermined.

This clonotype was sampled from an adult with an advanced solid tumor such as melanoma, head and neck, liver or kidney cancer. The sample consisted of CD4+ or CD8+ T cells sorted from blood, taken in a trial of the OX40 agonist ivuxolimab.

Here the CDR3 DNA reads TGTGCCAGCAGTTACGGCAGGACGAACAATGAGCAGTTCTTC. Translating gives CASSYGRTNNEQFF. The chain employs TRBV6-5 and TRBJ2-1; no firm D call. The ends were cut back, 2 bases at V and 5 bases at J, with 10 bases in the middle. Germline V CDR1 and CDR2: MNHEY, SVGAGI. CDR3 length equals 14 residues.